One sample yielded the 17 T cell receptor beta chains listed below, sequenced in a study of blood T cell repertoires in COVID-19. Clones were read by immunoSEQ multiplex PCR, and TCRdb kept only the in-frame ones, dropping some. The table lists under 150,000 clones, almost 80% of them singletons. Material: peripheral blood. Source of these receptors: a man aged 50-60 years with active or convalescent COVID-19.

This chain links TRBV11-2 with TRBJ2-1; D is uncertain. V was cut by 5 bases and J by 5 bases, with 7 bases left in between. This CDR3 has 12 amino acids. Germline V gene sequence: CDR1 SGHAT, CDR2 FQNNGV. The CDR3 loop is CASSPENNEQFF. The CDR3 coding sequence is TGTGCCAGCAGCCCTGAGAACAATGAGCAGTTCTTC. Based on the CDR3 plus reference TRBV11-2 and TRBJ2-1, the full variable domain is EAGVAQSPRYKIIEKRQSVAFWCNPISGHATLYWYQQILGQGPKLLIQFQNNGVVDDSQLPKDRFSAERLKGVDSTLKIQPAKLEDSAVYLCASSPENNEQFFGPGTRLTVL.

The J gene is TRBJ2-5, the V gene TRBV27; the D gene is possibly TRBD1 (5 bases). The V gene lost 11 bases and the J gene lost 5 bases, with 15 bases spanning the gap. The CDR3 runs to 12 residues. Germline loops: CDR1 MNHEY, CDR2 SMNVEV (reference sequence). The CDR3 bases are TGTGCCGGAACAAAGACAGCCGAGACCCAGTACTTC. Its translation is CAGTKTAETQYF.

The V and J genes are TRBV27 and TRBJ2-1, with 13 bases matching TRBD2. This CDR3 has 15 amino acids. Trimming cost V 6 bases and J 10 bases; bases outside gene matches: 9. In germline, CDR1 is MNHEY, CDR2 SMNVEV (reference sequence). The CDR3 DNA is TGTGCCAGCAGAGACGGACTAGCGGGAGTTGAAGAGCAGTTCTTC. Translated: CASRDGLAGVEEQFF.

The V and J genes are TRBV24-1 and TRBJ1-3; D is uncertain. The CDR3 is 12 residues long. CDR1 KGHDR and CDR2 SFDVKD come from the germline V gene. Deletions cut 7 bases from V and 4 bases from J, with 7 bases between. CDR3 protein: CATSDPGNTIYF. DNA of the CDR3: TGTGCCACCAGCGATCCGGGAAACACCATATATTTT.

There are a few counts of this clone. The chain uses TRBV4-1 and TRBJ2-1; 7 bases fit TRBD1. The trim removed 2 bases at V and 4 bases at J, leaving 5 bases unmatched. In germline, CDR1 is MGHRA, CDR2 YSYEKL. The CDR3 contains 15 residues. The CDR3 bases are TGCGCCAGCAGCCAAATTAAGGGACAGTACAATGAGCAGTTCTTC. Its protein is CASSQIKGQYNEQFF.

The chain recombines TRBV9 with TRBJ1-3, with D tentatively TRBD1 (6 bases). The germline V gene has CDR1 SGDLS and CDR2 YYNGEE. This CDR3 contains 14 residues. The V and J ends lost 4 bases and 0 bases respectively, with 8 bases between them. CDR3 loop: CASSQGGSGNTIYF. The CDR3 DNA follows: TGTGCCAGCAGCCAAGGGGGCTCTGGAAACACCATATATTTT.

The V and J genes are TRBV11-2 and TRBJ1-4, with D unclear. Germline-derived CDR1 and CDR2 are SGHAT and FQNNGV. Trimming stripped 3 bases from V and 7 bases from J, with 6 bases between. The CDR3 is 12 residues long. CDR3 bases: TGTGCCAGCAGCTTTACGGGTGAAAAACTGTTTTTT. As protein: CASSFTGEKLFF.

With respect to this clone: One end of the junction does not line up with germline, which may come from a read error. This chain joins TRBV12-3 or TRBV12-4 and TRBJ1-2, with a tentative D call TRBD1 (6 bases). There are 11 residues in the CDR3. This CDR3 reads CASSPGRGARF. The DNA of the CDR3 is TGTGCCAGCAGTCCCGGCAGGGGCGCCCGCTTC.

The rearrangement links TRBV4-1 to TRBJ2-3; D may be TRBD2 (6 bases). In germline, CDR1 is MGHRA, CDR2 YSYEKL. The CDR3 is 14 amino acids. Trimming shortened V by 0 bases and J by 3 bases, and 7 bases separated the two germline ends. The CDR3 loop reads CASSQERETDTQYF. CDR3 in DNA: TGCGCCAGCAGCCAAGAACGGGAGACAGATACGCAGTATTTT.

The CDR3 spells CASSAAGLQETQYF. The CDR3 nucleotides read TGTGCCAGCAGCGCAGCGGGACTCCAAGAGACCCAGTACTTC. The chain links TRBV5-8 to TRBJ2-5; 7 nucleotides agree with TRBD2. The CDR3 consists of 14 residues. V was pared by 4 bases and J by 1 base, with 4 bases of the junction left unmatched. Germline CDR1 is SGHTS and CDR2 is YDEGEE.

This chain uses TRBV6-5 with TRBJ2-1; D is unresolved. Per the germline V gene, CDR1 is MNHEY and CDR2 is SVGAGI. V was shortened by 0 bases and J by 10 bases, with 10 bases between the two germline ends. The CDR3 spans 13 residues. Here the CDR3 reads CASSYSKDSEQFF. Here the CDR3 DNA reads TGTGCCAGCAGTTACTCGAAAGACTCGGAGCAGTTCTTC.

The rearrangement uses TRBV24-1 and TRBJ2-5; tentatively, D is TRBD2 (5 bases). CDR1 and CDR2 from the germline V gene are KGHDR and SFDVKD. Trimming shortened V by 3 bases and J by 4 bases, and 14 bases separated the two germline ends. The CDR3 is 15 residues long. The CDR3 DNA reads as TGTGCCACCAGTGATGGCCGGGAAATCCTAGAGACCCAGTACTTC. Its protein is CATSDGREILETQYF.

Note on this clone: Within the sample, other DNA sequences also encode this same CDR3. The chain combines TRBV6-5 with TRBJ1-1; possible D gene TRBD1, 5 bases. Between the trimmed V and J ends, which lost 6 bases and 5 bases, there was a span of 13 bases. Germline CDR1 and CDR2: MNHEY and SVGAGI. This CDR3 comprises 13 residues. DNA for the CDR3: TGTGCCAGCAGGACAGACGGGGGGACTGAAGCTTTCTTT. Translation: CASRTDGGTEAFF.

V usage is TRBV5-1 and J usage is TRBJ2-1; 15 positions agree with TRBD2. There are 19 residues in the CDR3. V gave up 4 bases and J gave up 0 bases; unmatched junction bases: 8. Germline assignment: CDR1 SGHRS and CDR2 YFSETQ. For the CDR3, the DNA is TGCGCCAGCAGCCTGGGACTAGCGGGAGGTCTGAGCTCCTACAATGAGCAGTTCTTC. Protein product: CASSLGLAGGLSSYNEQFF. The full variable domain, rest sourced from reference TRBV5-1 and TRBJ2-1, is KAGVTQTPRYLIKTRGQQVTLSCSPISGHRSVSWYQQTPGQGLQFLFEYFSETQRNKGNFPGRFSGRQFSNSRSEMNVSTLELGDSALYLCASSLGLAGGLSSYNEQFFGPGTRLTVL.

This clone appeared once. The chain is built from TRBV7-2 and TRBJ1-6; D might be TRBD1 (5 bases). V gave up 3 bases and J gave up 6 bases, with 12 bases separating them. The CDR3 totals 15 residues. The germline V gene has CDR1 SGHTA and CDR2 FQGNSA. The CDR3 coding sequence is TGTGCCAGCAGCTTTTATCGCAGGGCTAATTCACCCCTCCACTTT. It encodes CASSFYRRANSPLHF.

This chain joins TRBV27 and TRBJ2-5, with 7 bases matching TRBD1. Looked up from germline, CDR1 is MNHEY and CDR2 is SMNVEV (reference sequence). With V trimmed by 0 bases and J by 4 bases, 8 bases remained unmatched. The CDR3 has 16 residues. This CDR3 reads CASSLSTGLGLETQYF. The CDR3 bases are TGTGCCAGCAGTTTATCGACAGGGTTGGGGCTAGAGACCCAGTACTTC.

In DNA, the CDR3 is TGTGCCACCAGTAGGGGGAACACTGAAGCTTTCTTT. Protein product: CATSRGNTEAFF. The chain has TRBV15 and TRBJ1-1; a possible D gene is TRBD1 (5 bases). With 6 bases removed from V and 1 base from J, the gap between germline ends came to 6 bases. Germline V gives CDR1 LNHNV, CDR2 YYDKDF (reference sequence). The CDR3 has 12 residues.